A single sample gave rise to the 21 T cell receptor beta chains below, sequenced in a study of blood T cell repertoires in COVID-19. The assay was immunoSEQ multiplex PCR, and TCRdb's table has in-frame clones only and misses some. Among about 430,000 clones listed, around 90% were seen once. Sequencing was performed on peripheral blood. These receptors all come from a man aged 18 to 29 with COVID-19, enrolled during active disease.

CDR3 residues: CASSKASRTDTQYF. CDR3 sequence (DNA): TGTGCCAGCAGCAAAGCCTCTCGCACAGATACGCAGTATTTT. This sequence joins TRBV21-1 and TRBJ2-3; the D segment call TRBD2 is taken from the table without a DNA check. TRBV21-1 represents a pseudogene. The CDR3 length is 14 residues.

The rearrangement links TRBV27 to TRBJ1-1; D is uncertain. With 6 bases removed from V and 2 bases from J, the gap between germline ends came to 4 bases. The length of the CDR3 is 11 residues. Per germline, CDR1 MNHEY and CDR2 SMNVEV (reference sequence). The CDR3 DNA reads as TGTGCCAGCAGATATAACACTGAAGCTTTCTTT. It specifies CASRYNTEAFF.

In this sample, this clone turned up once. The CDR3 spells CASRGTASLHGDTEAFF. CDR3 nucleotides: TGTGCCAGCAGGGGGACAGCCTCACTCCACGGGGACACTGAAGCTTTCTTT. The rearrangement links TRBV11-2 to TRBJ1-1, with 7 bases identical to TRBD1. The CDR3 consists of 17 residues. Germline V gives CDR1 SGHAT, CDR2 FQNNGV. J gave up 3 bases and V 6 bases, and 16 bases lay outside the gene matches.

The chain employs TRBV19 and TRBJ2-7; the D gene is possibly TRBD1 (5 bases). With 3 bases removed from V and 3 bases from J, the gap between germline ends came to 15 bases. This CDR3 spans 15 amino acids. The germline gives CDR1 LNHDA, CDR2 SQIVND (reference sequence). The CDR3 region is CASSMRQGALYEQYF. CDR3 DNA: TGTGCCAGTAGTATGAGGCAGGGTGCTCTCTACGAGCAGTACTTC.

The rearrangement links TRBV3-1 (or the pseudogene TRBV3-2) to TRBJ2-1; perhaps TRBD2 as D (6 bases). The CDR3 spans 14 residues. Germline loops: CDR1 LGHDT, CDR2 YNNKEL (reference sequence). Trimming left V 4 bases short and J 4 bases short, with 11 bases between. In DNA form, the CDR3 reads TGTGCCAGCAGCCGGTTAGCGGCTTACAATGAGCAGTTCTTC. This gives the protein CASSRLAAYNEQFF.

The rearrangement joins TRBV5-4 to TRBJ1-4; 10 nucleotides align to TRBD1. CDR3 length: 15 residues. Unmatched junction bases numbered 8, after V lost 4 bases and J lost 8 bases. CDR1 and CDR2 (germline): SGHNT, YYREEE (reference sequence). The CDR3 coding sequence is TGTGCCAGCAGCCCCGGACAGGGGGGCGAGGAAAAACTGTTTTTT. This codes for CASSPGQGGEEKLFF.

The chain uses TRBV10-1 and TRBJ2-5, with 8 bases aligning to TRBD2. Looked up from germline, CDR1 is WNHNN and CDR2 is SYGVQD (reference sequence). The CDR3 totals 14 residues. Trimming removed 3 bases from V and 2 bases from J; junction bases left unmatched: 2. The CDR3 loop reads CASSDTSGQETQYF. The CDR3 coding sequence is TGCGCCAGCAGTGATACTAGCGGACAAGAGACCCAGTACTTC.

The V call is TRBV5-1, the J call TRBJ1-2; no clear D. The CDR3 totals 12 residues. V was pared by 3 bases and J by 4 bases, with 7 bases between. Germline CDR1 and CDR2: SGHRS and YFSETQ. The CDR3 bases are TGCGCCAGCAGCTCCACTTTCTATGGCTACACCTTC. Translated, it gives CASSSTFYGYTF.

The genes are TRBV19 and TRBJ2-1, with unresolved D. V lost 5 bases and J 7 bases, leaving 18 bases between the germline ends. The length of the CDR3 is 15 residues. Per germline, CDR1 LNHDA and CDR2 SQIVND (reference sequence). The CDR3 sequence is CASSLVSRNPNEQFF. CDR3 DNA sequence: TGTGCCAGTAGTCTGGTAAGCAGGAACCCAAATGAGCAGTTCTTC.

The chain joins TRBV18 to TRBJ1-1; D is possibly TRBD1 (5 bases). Germline V CDR1 and CDR2: KGHSH, LQKENI. Trimming cost V 1 base and J 2 bases, with 14 bases left between them. This CDR3 comprises 16 residues. The CDR3 sequence is CASSPLSGSENTEAFF. DNA for the CDR3: TGTGCCAGCTCACCACTCTCAGGGTCGGAAAACACTGAAGCTTTCTTT.

As regards this clone: This CDR3 is also generated by other DNA sequences in the sample. The chain combines TRBV18 with TRBJ1-1; 8 nucleotides line up with TRBD1. V gave up 3 bases and J gave up 1 base; unmatched junction bases: 4. The CDR3 covers 15 residues. Germline assignment: CDR1 KGHSH and CDR2 LQKENI. The CDR3 coding sequence is TGTGCCAGCTCACCTGGACAGGGAGGGAACACTGAAGCTTTCTTT. This sequence encodes CASSPGQGGNTEAFF.

The chain links TRBV2 to TRBJ2-3; weak D call: TRBD1 (5 bases). Germline CDR1 and CDR2: SNHLY and FYNNEI. V was trimmed by 6 bases and J by 2 bases, leaving 18 bases between them. The CDR3 is made up of 16 amino acids. CDR3: CASRDRLSKLTDTQYF. The CDR3 coding sequence is TGTGCCAGCAGAGACAGATTATCAAAGCTCACAGATACGCAGTATTTT.

This chain links TRBV6-4 with TRBJ2-1, with a possible D match to TRBD2 (6 bases). V lost 0 bases, J lost 5 bases, and 14 bases lay in between. CDR1 and CDR2 from the germline V gene are MRHNA and SNTAGT. CDR3 length equals 16 residues. CDR3 nucleotide sequence: TGTGCCAGCAGTGACTCCTCCGGGACTCGGGACAATGAGCAGTTCTTC. It is translated as CASSDSSGTRDNEQFF.

The chain carries TRBV27 and TRBJ1-4; 8 positions match TRBD1. The CDR3 has 14 amino acids. The germline gives CDR1 MNHEY, CDR2 SMNVEV (reference sequence). V lost 6 bases, J lost 7 bases, and 7 bases stayed unmatched. The CDR3 sequence: CASRLDRVGEKLFF. The CDR3 nucleotides are TGTGCCAGCAGATTGGACAGGGTTGGTGAAAAACTGTTTTTT.

V is TRBV30 and J is TRBJ2-6, with TRBD2 matching 10 bases. The trim removed 3 bases at V and 2 bases at J, leaving 1 base unmatched. The CDR3 length is 15 residues. Looked up from germline, CDR1 is GTSNPN and CDR2 is SVGIG (reference sequence). The CDR3: CAWRTSGTGANVLTF. As DNA, the CDR3 is TGTGCCTGGAGAACTAGCGGGACTGGGGCCAACGTCCTGACTTTC.

This chain joins TRBV2 and TRBJ2-7; D not certain. CDR1 and CDR2 from the germline V gene are SNHLY and FYNNEI. Trimming shortened V by 1 base and J by 6 bases, and 7 bases separated the two germline ends. The CDR3 length is 12 residues. CDR3 nucleotide sequence: TGTGCCAGCAGTGAAGGACTGGGCGAGCAGTACTTC. Translation gives CASSEGLGEQYF.

This clone showed up just a few times. The J gene is TRBJ1-1, the V gene TRBV12-3 or TRBV12-4; D unresolved. Between the trimmed V and J ends, which lost 6 bases and 1 base, there was a span of 6 bases. This CDR3 has 12 amino acids. CDR3: CASSYPNTEAFF. For the CDR3, the DNA is TGTGCCAGCAGCTACCCGAACACTGAAGCTTTCTTT.

The sample holds a few counts of this clone. Within the sample, other DNA sequences also encode this same CDR3. The CDR3 region is CSVVGQLNTEAFF. CDR3 nucleotides: TGCAGCGTTGTTGGTCAGTTGAACACTGAAGCTTTCTTT. The chain has TRBV29-1 and TRBJ1-1, with D unresolved. Germline lookup yields CDR1 SQVTM and CDR2 ANQGSEA. Trimming took off 4 bases at V and 0 bases at J, with 9 bases between the two ends. CDR3 size: 13 residues.

This chain links TRBV27 with TRBJ1-6, with 10 bases lining up with TRBD1. The CDR3 covers 15 residues. Trimming took 8 bases from V and 10 from J; bases not matched to a gene: 11. The germline gives CDR1 MNHEY, CDR2 SMNVEV (reference sequence). CDR3 sequence: CASSQKGQGFSPLHF. The CDR3 region has the DNA TGTGCCAGCTCCCAAAAGGGACAGGGGTTCTCACCCCTCCACTTT.

The chain couples TRBV28 to TRBJ2-7; tentatively, D is TRBD1 (6 bases). V was shortened by 4 bases and J by 2 bases, with 27 bases between the two germline ends. The CDR3 is 19 residues long. Germline V lookup: CDR1 MDHEN, CDR2 SYDVKM. The CDR3 loop reads CASSYPLLPETGPTYEQYF. DNA of the CDR3: TGTGCCAGCAGTTACCCGCTCCTCCCGGAGACAGGACCAACCTACGAGCAGTACTTC.

This chain connects TRBV11-1 to TRBJ2-1; 9 nucleotides match TRBD2. The germline gives CDR1 SGHAT, CDR2 FQDESV (reference sequence). CDR3 length: 15 residues. Losses at the gene ends were 5 bases for V and 3 bases for J; bases not matched to a gene: 5. CDR3 residues: CASSPKREVYNEQFF. In DNA, the CDR3 is TGTGCCAGCAGCCCAAAGCGGGAGGTCTACAATGAGCAGTTCTTC.